The 5 T cell receptor beta chains presented below share a single source sample, sequenced in a study of shared T cell receptors in the human thymus. This table comes from immunoSEQ multiplex PCR, and its TCRdb copy is limited to in-frame clones, with some not included. The sample contains more than 550,000 clones, over 75% of which appear only once. The sample was also linked to a second study, of human thymus T cells.

The material sequenced was thymocytes. The origin of the receptors is a boy under three years old with a congenital heart defect.

The chain joins TRBV9 to TRBJ2-7, with 7 nucleotides matching TRBD1. V dropped 4 bases and J dropped 2; count of bases not matched to a gene: 6. The V gene's germline CDR1 is SGDLS and CDR2 YYNGEE. CDR3 size: 14 residues. The CDR3 DNA sequence: TGTGCCAGCAGCCCAACCGGGACAGCCTACGAGCAGTACTTC. This encodes CASSPTGTAYEQYF.

This clone has just one count. This chain links TRBV4-3 with TRBJ1-4; 7 positions match TRBD1. CDR1 is LGHNA and CDR2 is YSLEER in the germline V gene. V shed 4 bases, J shed 6 bases, and the junction held 8 bases outside the gene matches. The CDR3 contains 15 residues. The CDR3 DNA is TGCGCCAGCAGCCGCAGGGGGAATGTCGATGAAAAACTGTTTTTT. As protein: CASSRRGNVDEKLFF.

The chain combines TRBV30 with TRBJ2-4; tentatively, D is TRBD1 (5 bases). Trimming removed 6 bases from V and 0 bases from J, with 15 bases in between. CDR1 is GTSNPN, CDR2 SVGIG, per germline (reference sequence). The length of the CDR3 is 15 residues. CDR3: CACWTPILAKNIQYF. DNA of the CDR3: TGTGCCTGCTGGACACCTATTCTAGCCAAAAACATTCAGTACTTC. Full variable domain (remainder filled in from reference TRBV30 and TRBJ2-4): SQTIHQWPATLVQPVGSPLSLECTVEGTSNPNLYWYRQAAGRGLQLLFYSVGIGQISSEVPQNLSASRPQDRQFILSSKKLLLSDSGFYLCACWTPILAKNIQYFGAGTRLSVL.

This chain connects TRBV15 to TRBJ1-1, with D unclear. This CDR3 contains 16 residues. V lost 0 bases to trimming and J lost 3 bases, with 14 bases between them. Germline CDR1 is LNHNV and CDR2 is YYDKDF (reference sequence). The CDR3 coding sequence is TGTGCCACCAGCAGAGATCTTGGCCATTCGTACACTGAAGCTTTCTTT. Its protein is CATSRDLGHSYTEAFF.

This clone showed up just once. J is TRBJ2-7 and V is TRBV14; the D gene is possibly TRBD2 (6 bases). This CDR3 comprises 14 residues. V shed 2 bases and J shed 2 bases, with 10 bases lying between them. The germline V gene has CDR1 SGHDN and CDR2 FVKESK. CDR3 loop: CASSQRGITYEQYF. DNA for the CDR3: TGTGCCAGCAGCCAACGGGGGATTACCTACGAGCAGTACTTC.